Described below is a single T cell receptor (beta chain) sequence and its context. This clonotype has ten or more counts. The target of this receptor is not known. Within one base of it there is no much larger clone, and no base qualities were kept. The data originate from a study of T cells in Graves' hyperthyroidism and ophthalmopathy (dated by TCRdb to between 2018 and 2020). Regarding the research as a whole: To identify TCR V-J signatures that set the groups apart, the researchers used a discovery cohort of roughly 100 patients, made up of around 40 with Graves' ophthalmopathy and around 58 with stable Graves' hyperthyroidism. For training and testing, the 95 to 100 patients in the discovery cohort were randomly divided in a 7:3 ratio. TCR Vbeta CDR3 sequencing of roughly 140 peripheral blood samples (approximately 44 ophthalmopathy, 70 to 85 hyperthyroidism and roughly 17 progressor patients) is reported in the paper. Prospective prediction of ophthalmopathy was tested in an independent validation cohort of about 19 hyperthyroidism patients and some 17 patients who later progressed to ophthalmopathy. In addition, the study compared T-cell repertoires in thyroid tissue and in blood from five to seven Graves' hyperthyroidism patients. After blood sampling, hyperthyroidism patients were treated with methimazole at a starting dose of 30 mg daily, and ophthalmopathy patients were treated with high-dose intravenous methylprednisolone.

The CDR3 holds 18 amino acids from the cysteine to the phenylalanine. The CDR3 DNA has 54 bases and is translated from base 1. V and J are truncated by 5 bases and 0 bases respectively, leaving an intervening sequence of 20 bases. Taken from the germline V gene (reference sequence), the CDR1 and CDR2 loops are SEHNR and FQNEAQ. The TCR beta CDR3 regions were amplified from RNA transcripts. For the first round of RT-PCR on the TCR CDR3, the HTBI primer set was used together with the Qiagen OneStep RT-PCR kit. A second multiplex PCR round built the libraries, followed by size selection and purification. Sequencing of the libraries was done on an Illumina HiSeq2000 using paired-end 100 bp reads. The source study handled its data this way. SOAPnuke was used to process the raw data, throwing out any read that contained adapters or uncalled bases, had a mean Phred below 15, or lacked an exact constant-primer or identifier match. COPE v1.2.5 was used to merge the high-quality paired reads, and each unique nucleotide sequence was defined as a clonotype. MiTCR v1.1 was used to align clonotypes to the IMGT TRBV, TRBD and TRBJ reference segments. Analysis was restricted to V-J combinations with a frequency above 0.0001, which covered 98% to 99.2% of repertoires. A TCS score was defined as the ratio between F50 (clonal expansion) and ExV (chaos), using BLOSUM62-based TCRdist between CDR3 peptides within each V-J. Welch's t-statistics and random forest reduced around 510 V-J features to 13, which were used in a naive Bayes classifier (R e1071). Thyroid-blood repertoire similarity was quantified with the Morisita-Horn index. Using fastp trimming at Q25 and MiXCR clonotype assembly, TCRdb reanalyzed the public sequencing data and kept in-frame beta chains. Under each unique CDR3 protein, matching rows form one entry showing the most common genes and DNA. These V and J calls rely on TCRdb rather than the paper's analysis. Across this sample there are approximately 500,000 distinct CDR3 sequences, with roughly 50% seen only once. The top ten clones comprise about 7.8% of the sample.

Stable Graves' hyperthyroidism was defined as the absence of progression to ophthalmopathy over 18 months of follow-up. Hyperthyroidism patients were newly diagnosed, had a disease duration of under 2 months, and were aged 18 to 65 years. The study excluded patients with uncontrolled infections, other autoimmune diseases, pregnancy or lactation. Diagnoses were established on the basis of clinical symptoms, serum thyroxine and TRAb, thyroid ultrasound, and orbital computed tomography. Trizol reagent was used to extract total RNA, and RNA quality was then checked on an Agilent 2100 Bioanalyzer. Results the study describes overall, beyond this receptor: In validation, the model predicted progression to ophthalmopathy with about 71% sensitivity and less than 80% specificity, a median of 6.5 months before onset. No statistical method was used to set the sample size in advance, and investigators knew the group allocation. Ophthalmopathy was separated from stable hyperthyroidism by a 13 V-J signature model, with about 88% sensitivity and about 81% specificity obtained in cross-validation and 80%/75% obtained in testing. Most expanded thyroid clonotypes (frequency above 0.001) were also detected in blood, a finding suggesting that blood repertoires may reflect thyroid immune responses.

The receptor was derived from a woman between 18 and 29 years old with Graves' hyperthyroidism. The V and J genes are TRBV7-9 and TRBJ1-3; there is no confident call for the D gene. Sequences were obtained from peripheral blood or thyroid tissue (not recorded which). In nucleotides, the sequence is TGTGCCAGCAGCCCACTCCTCACGGCCACATCCTCTGGAAACACCATATATTTT. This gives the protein CASSPLLTATSSGNTIYF.